Below are 31 T cell receptor beta chains sequenced from a single sample in a study of blood T cell repertoires in COVID-19. Measured with immunoSEQ multiplex PCR; TCRdb has only the in-frame clones, and not every one. The top ten hold more than 1.5% of the sample, which has approximately 270,000 clones, 85% to 90% seen once. Sequencing was performed on PBMCs or T cells enriched from blood (not recorded which). All receptors derive from a middle-aged man who had recovered from COVID-19.

The chain combines TRBV14 with TRBJ2-7; 9 bases agree with TRBD1. V dropped 0 bases and J dropped 3; count of bases not matched to a gene: 6. The CDR3 has 16 residues. From germline, CDR1 is SGHDN and CDR2 FVKESK. CDR3 loop: CASSQDAGTGIYEQYF. CDR3 in DNA: TGTGCCAGCAGCCAAGACGCCGGGACAGGGATCTACGAGCAGTACTTC.

The chain links TRBV4-2 to TRBJ2-3; weak D call: TRBD2 (6 bases). Germline V CDR1 and CDR2: LGHNA, YNFKEQ. This CDR3 comprises 14 residues. Trimming pared 4 bases from V and 5 bases from J, leaving 13 bases between. CDR3 DNA: TGTGCCAGCAGCCCCCGACTAGTTAGAGATACGCAGTATTTT. This gives the protein CASSPRLVRDTQYF.

The V gene is TRBV3-1 (or the pseudogene TRBV3-2), the J gene TRBJ2-7; TRBD2 aligns across 7 bases. The ends lost 10 bases at V and 2 bases at J; junction bases unmatched: 11. From germline, CDR1 is LGHDT and CDR2 YNNKEL (reference sequence). This CDR3 contains 14 residues. CDR3 bases: TGTGCCATCCCGCGGGACTACAGGACCTACGAGCAGTACTTC. Translation gives CAIPRDYRTYEQYF.

The chain has TRBV19 and TRBJ2-5, with 8 bases that match TRBD2. The CDR3 runs 16 residues. Germline V CDR1 and CDR2: LNHDA, SQIVND (reference sequence). V shed 7 bases and J 2 bases; nucleotides not matched to a gene: 12. CDR3 in amino acids: CASTQRVAGGQETQYF. The CDR3 region has the DNA TGTGCCAGTACCCAAAGGGTGGCGGGGGGACAAGAGACCCAGTACTTC.

The chain carries TRBV9 and TRBJ2-2; maybe TRBD1 (6 bases). Germline lookup yields CDR1 SGDLS and CDR2 YYNGEE. Trimming took off 1 base at V and 6 bases at J, with 16 bases between the two ends. The length of the CDR3 is 16 residues. As DNA, the CDR3 is TGTGCCAGCAGCGTACTACAGGGCGCAGGGGCCGGGGAGCTGTTTTTT. Translating gives CASSVLQGAGAGELFF.

The chain combines TRBV27 with TRBJ2-4; 8 bases fit TRBD1. The CDR3 runs 16 residues. Germline trimming cut 3 bases from V and 2 bases from J; bases unmatched to any gene: 6. The germline V gene encodes CDR1 MNHEY and CDR2 SMNVEV (reference sequence). The CDR3 protein is CASSFTGGFPKNIQYF. The CDR3 DNA reads TGTGCCAGCAGTTTCACAGGGGGTTTCCCCAAAAACATTCAGTACTTC.

The rearrangement links TRBV5-6 to TRBJ2-2; no clear D. The CDR3 runs to 13 residues. Germline-derived CDR1 and CDR2 are SGHDT and YYEEEE. Trimming cost V 0 bases and J 8 bases, with 8 bases left between them. The CDR3 DNA reads TGTGCCAGCAGCTTGGCCACCGGGGGGGAGCTGTTTTTT. Translating it yields CASSLATGGELFF.

This clone has just one count. This chain links TRBV12-3 or TRBV12-4 with TRBJ2-3; D is perhaps TRBD2 (5 bases). V lost 5 bases to trimming and J lost 5 bases, with 8 bases between them. The CDR3 totals 12 residues. The CDR3 is CASSARGDTQYF. CDR3 DNA sequence: TGTGCCAGCAGTGCCCGGGGAGATACGCAGTATTTT.

The chain couples TRBV5-1 to TRBJ2-7; 13 bases agree with TRBD2. This CDR3 contains 15 residues. The V gene end was trimmed by 4 bases and the J gene end by 7 bases; junction bases not matched to a gene: 8. CDR1 and CDR2 from the germline V gene are SGHRS and YFSETQ. The CDR3 protein is CASSPGLAGRGEQYF. The CDR3, as DNA: TGCGCCAGCAGCCCGGGACTAGCGGGAAGGGGAGAGCAGTACTTC.

The chain links TRBV4-2 to TRBJ1-5; D remains unclear. V was cut by 0 bases and J by 6 bases, with 15 bases left in between. The germline V gene has CDR1 LGHNA and CDR2 YNFKEQ. This CDR3 is 16 amino acids long. This CDR3 reads CASSQEVRSEIQPQHF. The CDR3 DNA follows: TGTGCCAGCAGCCAAGAGGTTAGGAGTGAGATTCAGCCCCAGCATTTT.

The chain carries TRBV3-1 (or the pseudogene TRBV3-2) and TRBJ2-5, with 15 bases aligning to TRBD2. V lost 1 base to trimming and J lost 4 bases; unmatched junction nucleotides: 7. The germline CDR1 and CDR2 sequences are LGHDT and YNNKEL (reference sequence). The CDR3 length is 18 residues. The CDR3 here is CASSQARTSGRAGETQYF. The CDR3 region has the DNA TGTGCCAGCAGCCAAGCCCGGACTAGCGGGAGGGCCGGAGAGACCCAGTACTTC.

The CDR3 nucleotides are TGTGCCAGCAGTGACAGGGGGCGAGGCTACACCTTC. Its protein product is CASSDRGRGYTF. The chain joins TRBV6-4 to TRBJ1-2, with 7 positions matching TRBD1. J lost 8 bases, V lost 2 bases, and 2 bases had no gene match. This CDR3 spans 12 amino acids. Per germline, CDR1 MRHNA and CDR2 SNTAGT.

This chain connects TRBV5-5 to TRBJ1-5; 7 positions match TRBD1. Unmatched junction bases numbered 5, after V lost 1 base and J lost 4 bases. Per the germline V gene, CDR1 is SGHKS and CDR2 is YYEKEE (reference sequence). The CDR3 spans 15 residues. The CDR3 reads CASSLFRGHNQPQHF. The CDR3 bases are TGTGCCAGCAGCTTGTTTAGGGGGCATAATCAGCCCCAGCATTTT.

The CDR3 bases are TGTGCCAGCAGCGAGACTAGCGGGGGGCTGTACGAGCAGTACTTC. Its protein product is CASSETSGGLYEQYF. The chain joins TRBV7-2 to TRBJ2-7; 13 bases match TRBD2. CDR1 is SGHTA, CDR2 FQGNSA, per germline. The J segment lost 4 bases and the V segment lost 5 bases, leaving 5 bases of the junction unmatched. CDR3 size: 15 residues.

The V gene is TRBV6-5, the J gene TRBJ1-1; no reliable D call. In germline, CDR1 is MNHEY, CDR2 SVGAGI. V was shortened by 0 bases and J by 7 bases, with 15 bases between the two germline ends. The CDR3 length is 15 residues. For the CDR3, the DNA is TGTGCCAGCAGTTACTCGGGCACCACGGCACATGAAGCTTTCTTT. Protein sequence: CASSYSGTTAHEAFF.

The chain is built from TRBV5-4 and TRBJ2-7; 14 nucleotides agree with TRBD2. The CDR3 contains 15 residues. With 0 bases clipped from V and 7 bases from J, the junction kept 3 bases outside the gene matches. CDR1 and CDR2 from the germline V gene are SGHNT and YYREEE (reference sequence). Written as DNA, the CDR3 is TGTGCCAGCAGCTTGGGACTAGCGGGGGGGCGAGAGCAGTACTTC. Translating gives CASSLGLAGGREQYF.

V gene TRBV28 combines with J gene TRBJ2-5; D call uncertain. The CDR3 loop spans 12 amino acids. Trimming removed 5 bases from V and 5 bases from J, with 9 bases in between. CDR1 and CDR2 from the germline V gene are MDHEN and SYDVKM. CDR3 nucleotide sequence: TGTGCCAGCAGTCCCGGTTGGGAGACCCAGTACTTC. Translation: CASSPGWETQYF.

This chain's CDR3 is CASSYYESYGYTF. The CDR3 DNA sequence: TGTGCCAGCAGCTACTATGAGTCCTATGGCTACACCTTC. The rearrangement uses TRBV7-9 and TRBJ1-2; D gene uncertain. This CDR3 has 13 amino acids. The V gene's germline CDR1 is SEHNR and CDR2 FQNEAQ (reference sequence). V lost 4 bases and J lost 4, with 10 bases in between.

The chain is built from TRBV23-1 and TRBJ1-4; 10 bases are a match to TRBD1. TRBV23-1 qualifies as an ORF whose function is uncertain. V lost 4 bases and J lost 8; bases outside the gene matches: 7. This CDR3 is built from 15 residues. CDR3 sequence (DNA): TGCGCCAGCAGTCCTTGGGACAGGGGAAGAGAAAAACTGTTTTTT. Amino acid sequence: CASSPWDRGREKLFF.

The gene calls are TRBV19 and TRBJ1-2; D gene unclear. V was trimmed by 5 bases and J by 4 bases, leaving 11 bases between them. The germline V gene has CDR1 LNHDA and CDR2 SQIVND (reference sequence). This CDR3 contains 13 residues. The CDR3 protein is CASSEGRFYGYTF. The CDR3, as DNA: TGTGCCAGTAGTGAGGGAAGATTCTATGGCTACACCTTC.

The count of this clone is one. The rearrangement uses TRBV4-1 and TRBJ2-1; TRBD2 might be the D (6 bases). CDR3 length: 15 residues. Trimming shortened V by 1 base and J by 3 bases, and 10 bases separated the two germline ends. Per germline, CDR1 MGHRA and CDR2 YSYEKL. The CDR3 DNA is TGCGCCAGCAGCCAAGTCGCGGGAATCTACAATGAGCAGTTCTTC. This encodes CASSQVAGIYNEQFF.

This clone was detected only once. V gene TRBV5-1 combines with J gene TRBJ2-5, with 9 bases matching TRBD1. Germline CDR1 reads SGHRS; CDR2 reads YFSETQ. The CDR3 contains 16 residues. The J segment lost 4 bases and the V segment lost 0 bases, leaving 7 bases of the junction unmatched. The CDR3 spells CASSLAQQGAGETQYF. The CDR3, as DNA: TGCGCCAGCAGCTTGGCGCAACAGGGGGCCGGAGAGACCCAGTACTTC.

V gene TRBV9 combines with J gene TRBJ2-1; 13 positions match TRBD2. Germline V CDR1 and CDR2: SGDLS, YYNGEE. The CDR3 spans 16 residues. Trimming removed 1 base from V and 5 bases from J; junction bases left unmatched: 3. The CDR3 DNA sequence: TGTGCCAGCAGCGTAACTAGCGGGGGGGCAGACAATGAGCAGTTCTTC. Protein product: CASSVTSGGADNEQFF.

This chain joins TRBV9 and TRBJ2-3, with 13 bases identical to TRBD2. V gave up 6 bases and J gave up 3 bases; unmatched junction bases: 7. This CDR3 region has 16 residues. The germline V gene encodes CDR1 SGDLS and CDR2 YYNGEE. In DNA form, the CDR3 reads TGTGCCAGCACGACACTAGCGGGGGGGCCGACAGATACGCAGTATTTT. Protein sequence: CASTTLAGGPTDTQYF.

The V gene is TRBV12-5, the J gene TRBJ2-5; D gene uncertain. Germline V gene sequence: CDR1 LGHNT, CDR2 FRNRAP. V was clipped by 0 bases and J by 1 base, with 9 bases between them. This CDR3 spans 15 amino acids. This CDR3 is CASGLVLVAQETQYF. The CDR3 DNA reads as TGTGCTAGTGGTTTGGTACTGGTAGCCCAAGAGACCCAGTACTTC.

The rearrangement links TRBV29-1 to TRBJ2-1, with D possibly TRBD2 on 7 matching bases. The ends were cut back, 5 bases at V and 4 bases at J, with 18 bases in the middle. Germline values: CDR1 SQVTM, CDR2 ANQGSEA. CDR3 length: 15 residues. The DNA of the CDR3 is TGCAGCGTTTCCCCGCCGAGGGGGGGTTACAATGAGCAGTTCTTC. It is translated as CSVSPPRGGYNEQFF.

Regarding this clone: One end of the junction fails to match germline, which may point to a read error. V is TRBV6-1 and J is TRBJ1-1, with 7 bases lining up with TRBD1. Germline V CDR1 and CDR2: MNHNS, SASEGT. The CDR3 is 14 residues long. In nucleotides, the CDR3 is TGTGCCAGCACTGAACAGGGGTCGGACACTGAAGCTTTCTTT. It yields the protein CASTEQGSDTEAFF.

Concerning this clone: At one boundary the junction diverges from the germline segment, which might be a read error. The chain links TRBV7-6 to TRBJ2-5; 14 nucleotides agree with TRBD2. This CDR3 has 16 amino acids. Germline V gene sequence: CDR1 SGHVS, CDR2 FNYEAQ. The CDR3 sequence: CASSPGLAGGGETQYF. DNA of the CDR3: TGTGCCAGCAGCCCCGGACTAGCGGGGGGAGGGGAGACCCAATACTTC.

The count of this clone is one. The gene calls are TRBV6-5 and TRBJ1-1; 11 bases map to TRBD1. The junction had 6 bases not matched to a gene; V was cut back by 4 bases and J by 5 bases. CDR3 length: 15 amino acids. Germline-derived CDR1 and CDR2 are MNHEY and SVGAGI. The CDR3 region is CASSSWTGGITEAFF. The CDR3 region has the DNA TGTGCCAGCAGTTCTTGGACAGGGGGCATTACTGAAGCTTTCTTT.

This chain links TRBV5-1 with TRBJ1-1; 11 bases agree with TRBD1. From germline, CDR1 is SGHRS and CDR2 YFSETQ. J gave up 4 bases and V 1 base, and 3 bases lay outside the gene matches. CDR3 length: 15 residues. The CDR3 nucleotides are TGCGCCAGCAGCTTGTTTGGGACAGGGGGCACTGAAGCTTTCTTT. This sequence encodes CASSLFGTGGTEAFF.

The rearrangement joins TRBV3-1 (or the pseudogene TRBV3-2) to TRBJ1-2; TRBD1 aligns across 8 bases. Germline CDR1 LGHDT, CDR2 YNNKEL (reference sequence). V shed 0 bases, J shed 8 bases, and the junction held 8 bases outside the gene matches. The CDR3 contains 15 residues. The CDR3 sequence is CASSQDWTGTGGYTF. CDR3 bases: TGTGCCAGCAGCCAAGATTGGACAGGGACGGGCGGCTACACCTTC.